These 21 T cell receptor beta chains originate from one sample sequenced in a study of lung T cells in sarcoidosis with Löfgren's syndrome. TCRdb called the reads again in MiXCR, with one record for every CDR3 protein. The sample lists roughly 3,200 distinct CDR3 sequences; roughly 17% were seen once. The sequenced sample consisted of CD4+ T cells from bronchoalveolar lavage. Receptor source: a human donor with sarcoidosis (Löfgren's syndrome or another form), or a control subject (not recorded which).

This clonotype is medium-sized. V gene TRBV6-1 combines with J gene TRBJ1-1; no definite D call. This CDR3 region has 12 residues. Trimming cost V 6 bases and J 2 bases, with 7 bases left between them. The germline CDR1 and CDR2 sequences are MNHNS and SASEGT. The CDR3 region has the DNA TGTGCCAGCAGGTCATATAACACTGAAGCTTTCTTT. Translation: CASRSYNTEAFF.

This clonotype is deemed medium-sized. The chain uses TRBV14 and TRBJ1-6, with D uncertain. The CDR3 has 15 amino acids. Between the trimmed V and J ends, which lost 4 bases and 9 bases, there was a span of 16 bases. Germline CDR1 SGHDN, CDR2 FVKESK. The CDR3 here is CASSRAAVRSSPLHF. In DNA, the CDR3 is TGTGCCAGCAGCCGCGCCGCAGTCCGGTCTTCACCCCTCCACTTT.

In its sample, this clonotype was seen many times. The rearrangement uses TRBV20-1 and TRBJ1-1, with 10 bases lining up with TRBD1. Germline trimming cut 0 bases from V and 5 bases from J; bases unmatched to any gene: 15. CDR3 size: 18 residues. Germline loops: CDR1 DFQATT, CDR2 SNEGSKA (reference sequence). As DNA, the CDR3 is TGCAGTGCTAGAGATCGCCTTAAGGGACAGGGGTCGCAAACTGAAGCTTTCTTT. Its translation is CSARDRLKGQGSQTEAFF.

Regarding this clonotype: A much larger clone differs by one base, so this may be a read error. The chain combines TRBV5-1 with TRBJ2-3, with D uncertain. Germline V CDR1 and CDR2: SGHRS, YFSETQ. The CDR3 has 12 amino acids. As DNA, the CDR3 is TGCGCCGGCAGCTTGGAGACAGATACGCAGTATTTT. It codes for CAGSLETDTQYF.

Sample share makes this clonotype medium-sized (0.01 to 0.1%). A read error is likely, as this CDR3 ends without the conserved phenylalanine or tryptophan. It is unclear where the CDR3 begins or ends on the DNA, so no DNA is shown, and the CDR3 is as TCRdb lists it. The J gene is TRBJ2-7, the V gene TRBV10-1. Inclusive of both ends, the CDR3 amounts to 12 amino acids. Germline CDR1 is WNHNN and CDR2 is SYGVQD (reference sequence). CDR3 in amino acids: CASSERHPLPLR.

This clonotype was seen more than once but under ten times. The rearrangement joins TRBV6-1 to TRBJ2-7; possibly TRBD1 for D (6 bases). The CDR3 runs 12 residues. Trimming left V 5 bases short and J 6 bases short, with 11 bases between. Per germline, CDR1 MNHNS and CDR2 SASEGT. The CDR3 DNA sequence: TGTGCCAGCAGTAACAGGGTTGGCGAGCAGTACGTC. Residues: CASSNRVGEQYV.

This clonotype was counted many times. V usage is TRBV9 and J usage is TRBJ2-1; D remains ambiguous. The CDR3 runs 13 residues. The germline gives CDR1 SGDLS, CDR2 YYNGEE. V was shortened by 0 bases and J by 6 bases, with 7 bases between the two germline ends. The CDR3 nucleotides are TGTGCCAGCAGCGTAGGGATTGGCAATGAGCAGTTCTTC. It specifies CASSVGIGNEQFF.

This clonotype is termed medium-sized. V gene TRBV7-8 combines with J gene TRBJ2-1, with no clear D. The V end lost 0 bases, the J end lost 0 bases, and 6 bases lay between the germline ends. From germline, CDR1 is SGHVS and CDR2 FQNEAQ. This CDR3 is 15 amino acids long. The CDR3 reads CASSLARISYNEQFF. DNA for the CDR3: TGTGCCAGCAGCTTAGCCAGGATCTCCTACAATGAGCAGTTCTTC.

This clonotype is labeled medium-sized. The chain's CDR3 is CASSPGQGWHTEAFF. The CDR3 DNA reads TGTGCCAGCAGCCCGGGACAGGGGTGGCACACTGAAGCTTTCTTT. The chain uses TRBV28 and TRBJ1-1; 10 positions agree with TRBD1. The CDR3 has 15 residues. Germline lookup yields CDR1 MDHEN and CDR2 SYDVKM. Trimming removed 6 bases from V and 3 bases from J; junction bases left unmatched: 7.

On this clonotype itself: This clone may be a read error of a much larger clone one base away. Likely a read error: the CDR3 ends without its conserved phenylalanine or tryptophan. The V gene is TRBV10-1, the J gene TRBJ2-7, with TRBD2 matching 10 bases. The trim removed 11 bases at V and 3 bases at J, leaving 4 bases unmatched. Germline values: CDR1 WNHNN, CDR2 SYGVQD (reference sequence). The CDR3 spans 12 residues. The chain's CDR3 is CAPGLAVYEQYA. The CDR3 bases are TGCGCCCCAGGACTAGCGGTCTACGAGCAGTACGCC.

By share, this clonotype counts as medium-sized (0.01 to 0.1%). The chain is built from TRBV7-9 and TRBJ1-5, with 8 nucleotides matching TRBD1. Germline trimming cut 4 bases from V and 4 bases from J; bases unmatched to any gene: 9. Per germline, CDR1 SEHNR and CDR2 FQNEAQ (reference sequence). The CDR3 covers 16 residues. CDR3 nucleotides: TGTGCCAGCAGCTCGGGGACAGGTGGTGGGAATCAGCCCCAGCATTTT. Translated, it gives CASSSGTGGGNQPQHF.

Sample share makes this clonotype medium-sized. J is TRBJ1-5 and V is TRBV7-2, with TRBD1 as a possible D gene (6 bases). V lost 6 bases and J lost 7, with 10 bases in between. The CDR3 runs to 12 residues. CDR1 and CDR2 (germline): SGHTA, FQGNSA. In DNA form, the CDR3 reads TGTGCCAGCAGTTACGGGGGCCAGCCCCAGCATTTT. Residues: CASSYGGQPQHF.

By share of the sample, this clonotype is medium-sized. V gene TRBV10-3 combines with J gene TRBJ1-1; no reliable D call. Germline CDR1 and CDR2: ENHRY and SYGVKD. V lost 7 bases, J lost 3 bases, and 12 bases lay in between. CDR3 length equals 13 residues. CDR3 in amino acids: CAITSMPDTEAFF. In DNA, the CDR3 is TGTGCCATCACCTCGATGCCGGACACTGAAGCTTTCTTT.

Comment on this clonotype: Germline is not matched at one junction end, which may reflect a read error. The rearrangement joins TRBV7-9 to TRBJ2-3, with 7 bases lining up with TRBD1. Germline-derived CDR1 and CDR2 are SEHNR and FQNEAQ (reference sequence). CDR3 size: 16 residues. The CDR3 is CASSLGTGATTDTQCF. Written as DNA, the CDR3 is TGTGCCAGCAGCTTAGGTACAGGGGCGACTACAGATACGCAGTGTTTT.

J is TRBJ1-3 and V is TRBV10-3; D gene ambiguous. Trimming took off 4 bases at V and 1 base at J, with 14 bases between the two ends. This CDR3 has 16 residues. From germline, CDR1 is ENHRY and CDR2 SYGVKD. The CDR3 DNA is TGTGCCATCAGTGCCGGAGCCGCCGAATCTGGAAACACCATATATTTT. Its protein is CAISAGAAESGNTIYF.

This clonotype is deemed medium-sized. This rearrangement joins TRBV24-1 to TRBJ2-1; D might be TRBD1 (5 bases). The germline gives CDR1 KGHDR, CDR2 SFDVKD. This CDR3 spans 14 amino acids. V was pared by 2 bases and J by 5 bases, with 9 bases between. CDR3 nucleotides: TGTGCCACCAGTGATTGGGGCGGAGACAATGAGCAGTTCTTC. Protein sequence: CATSDWGGDNEQFF.

This clonotype is medium-sized (0.01 to 0.1%) in the sample. CDR3 in DNA: TGTGCCAGCAGTTTAAGAGCCTATGGCTACACCTTC. Translated, it gives CASSLRAYGYTF. The rearrangement uses TRBV12-3 or TRBV12-4 and TRBJ1-2; D gene ambiguous. With 2 bases removed from V and 4 bases from J, the gap between germline ends came to 5 bases. The CDR3 sequence is 12 residues long.

At least ten counts were recorded for this clonotype. The chain carries TRBV6-1 and TRBJ1-5; 11 bases line up with TRBD1. J gave up 4 bases and V 6 bases, and 5 bases lay outside the gene matches. Germline V gene lookup returns CDR1 MNHNS and CDR2 SASEGT. This CDR3 is 15 amino acids long. CDR3 nucleotide sequence: TGTGCCAGCAGCCCCGGGACAGGGGGTAATCAGCCCCAGCATTTT. It encodes CASSPGTGGNQPQHF.

By share of the sample, this clonotype is medium-sized (0.01 to 0.1%). The chain couples TRBV12-5 to TRBJ1-5; the D is unclear. Trimming left V 4 bases short and J 7 bases short, with 8 bases between. In germline, CDR1 is LGHNT, CDR2 FRNRAP. The CDR3 extends over 12 amino acids. The CDR3 spells CASGSSTQPQHF. DNA of the CDR3: TGTGCTAGTGGTTCGTCGACCCAGCCCCAGCATTTT. Complete variable domain (other parts from reference TRBV12-5 and TRBJ1-5): DARVTQTPRHKVTEMGQEVTMRCQPILGHNTVFWYRQTMMQGLELLAYFRNRAPLDDSGMPKDRFSAEMPDATLATLKIQPSEPRDSAVYFCASGSSTQPQHFGDGTRLSIL.

Regarding this clonotype: A much larger clone is a single base away; this may be a read error. The chain links TRBV7-2 to TRBJ2-3; TRBD1 agrees at 10 bases. Germline V gene lookup returns CDR1 SGHTA and CDR2 FQGNSA. The V gene end was trimmed by 5 bases and the J gene end by 9 bases; junction bases not matched to a gene: 11. The length of the CDR3 is 15 residues. CDR3 sequence: CASSQTGTGVSTQYF. For the CDR3, the DNA is TGTGCCAGCAGCCAAACCGGGACAGGGGTATCAACGCAGTATTTT.

Concerning this clonotype itself: Since a much larger clone is just one base distant, this may be a read error. This chain connects TRBV2 to TRBJ2-7, with a possible D match to TRBD2 (5 bases). This CDR3 region has 12 residues. CDR1 and CDR2 (germline): SNHLY, FYNNEI. CDR3 nucleotides: TGTTCCAGCAGTGGTGAGGGAAAAGGGCGGTACTTC. Residues: CSSSGEGKGRYF.